These 28 T cell receptor beta chains came from one sample sequenced in a study of OX40 agonist ivuxolimab in advanced cancers. Sequenced by immunoSEQ multiplex PCR; TCRdb stores in-frame clones only, minus some. Of 45,000 to 65,000 clones listed, roughly nine tenths are singletons. The specimen comprised CD4+ or CD8+ T cells sorted from blood, sampled in a trial of the OX40 agonist ivuxolimab. The receptors were sampled from an adult with an advanced solid tumor such as melanoma, head and neck, liver or kidney cancer.

The rearrangement uses TRBV25-1 and TRBJ2-1; D possibly matches TRBD1 or TRBD2 (5 bases each). V shed 7 bases and J shed 10 bases, with 20 bases lying between them. The CDR3 covers 14 residues. Germline CDR1 and CDR2: MGHDK and SYGVNS. The CDR3 DNA sequence: TGTGCCAGCAAGGGGACGAATCCTCTGTCGGAGCAGTTCTTC. Residues: CASKGTNPLSEQFF. Variable domain in full (rest from reference TRBV25-1 and TRBJ2-1): EADIYQTPRYLVIGTGKKITLECSQTMGHDKMYWYQQDPGMELHLIHYSYGVNSTEKGDLSSESTVSRIRTEHFPLTLESARPSHTSQYLCASKGTNPLSEQFFGPGTRLTVL.

J is TRBJ1-1 and V is TRBV18, with D perhaps TRBD1 (6 bases). In germline, CDR1 is KGHSH, CDR2 LQKENI. V was clipped by 3 bases and J by 5 bases, with 16 bases between them. The CDR3 loop spans 15 amino acids. The DNA of the CDR3 is TGTGCCAGCTCACCCCAGGGGATGGCAGGAACTGAAGCTTTCTTT. It yields the protein CASSPQGMAGTEAFF.

The rearrangement uses TRBV6-1 and TRBJ2-7; D is unresolved. V lost 2 bases, J lost 7 bases, and 18 bases lay in between. Germline loops: CDR1 MNHNS, CDR2 SASEGT. The CDR3 is 15 residues long. The CDR3 nucleotides are TGTGCCAGCAGTGAATTTCGGTCCCTGTCGGAGGAGCAGTACTTC. Its translation is CASSEFRSLSEEQYF.

This clone was seen once. J is TRBJ1-1 and V is TRBV6-1, with no clear D. Germline V gives CDR1 MNHNS, CDR2 SASEGT. Trimming removed 1 base from V and 1 base from J, with 4 bases in between. This CDR3 has 13 amino acids. Here the CDR3 DNA reads TGTGCCAGCAGTGAAGGCCCGAACACTGAAGCTTTCTTT. This encodes CASSEGPNTEAFF.

J is TRBJ1-1 and V is TRBV28; D is undetermined. CDR3 length equals 11 residues. The germline V gene has CDR1 MDHEN and CDR2 SYDVKM. In nucleotides, the CDR3 is TGTGTTTCGATATCACACACTGAAGCTTTCTTT. Its protein product is CVSISHTEAFF. Looking up the rest from reference TRBV28 and TRBJ1-1 gives the full variable domain: DVKVTQSSRYLVKRTGEKVFLECVQDMDHENMFWYRQDPGLGLRLIYFSYDVKMKEKGDIPEGYSVSREKKERFSLILESASTNQTSMYLCVSISHTEAFFGQGTRLTVV.

The gene calls are TRBV6-6 and TRBJ2-3; weak D call: TRBD2 (6 bases). Trimming stripped 8 bases from V and 5 bases from J, with 17 bases between. Germline-derived CDR1 and CDR2 are MNHNY and SVGAGI (reference sequence). The CDR3 sequence is 14 residues long. The CDR3 reads CASRRDPEEDTQYF. CDR3 in DNA: TGTGCCAGCCGGAGGGACCCGGAGGAAGATACGCAGTATTTT.

The chain carries TRBV28 and TRBJ2-4; TRBD1 or TRBD2 may be the D gene (5 bases each). This CDR3 comprises 16 residues. From germline, CDR1 is MDHEN and CDR2 SYDVKM. V lost 2 bases and J lost 0, with 11 bases in between. The CDR3 region is CASSLEGLLAKNIQYF. The CDR3 DNA reads TGTGCCAGCAGTTTAGAGGGGCTTCTAGCCAAAAACATTCAGTACTTC.

This sequence joins TRBV19 and TRBJ1-6, with TRBD1 identical over 10 bases. The length of the CDR3 is 16 residues. Germline V gene data show CDR1 as LNHDA and CDR2 as SQIVND (reference sequence). V shed 5 bases and J 8 bases; nucleotides not matched to a gene: 9. CDR3: CASSDRGRIGDSPLHF. CDR3 in DNA: TGTGCCAGTAGTGACAGGGGGCGAATCGGGGATTCACCCCTCCACTTT.

This clone was picked up a small number of times. The chain carries TRBV6-1 and TRBJ2-3; the D gene is possibly TRBD2 (6 bases). V lost 2 bases and J 2 bases, leaving 11 bases between the germline ends. CDR1 and CDR2 from the germline V gene are MNHNS and SASEGT. CDR3 length: 15 amino acids. The CDR3 nucleotides read TGTGCCAGCAGTGAATCGGGCGGGGCCACAGATACGCAGTATTTT. This sequence encodes CASSESGGATDTQYF.

The V and J genes are TRBV28 and TRBJ1-1, with D possibly TRBD1 on 5 matching bases. The V end was cut by 6 bases, the J end by 5 bases, with 13 bases between. The CDR3 sequence is 13 residues long. Germline V lookup: CDR1 MDHEN, CDR2 SYDVKM. The CDR3 sequence is CASRMGGGTEAFF. The CDR3 nucleotides read TGTGCCAGCAGAATGGGGGGTGGGACTGAAGCTTTCTTT.

The rearrangement joins TRBV11-2 to TRBJ1-4; D unresolved. Trimming cost V 2 bases and J 8 bases, with 15 bases left between them. Per the germline V gene, CDR1 is SGHAT and CDR2 is FQNNGV. The CDR3 is 15 residues long. CDR3 nucleotide sequence: TGTGCCAGCAGCTTACACCGGACCGCAATCGAAAAACTGTTTTTT. It translates to CASSLHRTAIEKLFF.

This clone showed up just a few times. The V call is TRBV2, the J call TRBJ2-3; 7 nucleotides match TRBD2. J lost 0 bases, V lost 5 bases, and 8 bases had no gene match. The CDR3 is 16 amino acids. Germline assignment: CDR1 SNHLY and CDR2 FYNNEI. The CDR3 DNA follows: TGTGCCAGCAGTATTCTAGCGGATACTAGCACAGATACGCAGTATTTT. It specifies CASSILADTSTDTQYF.

V and J are TRBV11-2 and TRBJ2-5, with 10 bases that match TRBD2. Germline CDR1 reads SGHAT; CDR2 reads FQNNGV. The junction had 5 bases not matched to a gene; V was cut back by 5 bases and J by 5 bases. The CDR3 is 14 residues long. The CDR3 region has the DNA TGTGCCAGCAGCCTTGGACTAGCGGTGGAGACCCAGTACTTC. Translated: CASSLGLAVETQYF. The complete variable domain, with remaining parts taken from reference TRBV11-2 and TRBJ2-5, reads EAGVAQSPRYKIIEKRQSVAFWCNPISGHATLYWYQQILGQGPKLLIQFQNNGVVDDSQLPKDRFSAERLKGVDSTLKIQPAKLEDSAVYLCASSLGLAVETQYFGPGTRLLVL.

This rearrangement joins TRBV6-1 to TRBJ1-5; D is perhaps TRBD1 (5 bases). Germline V gene lookup returns CDR1 MNHNS and CDR2 SASEGT. Trimming shortened V by 5 bases and J by 3 bases, and 14 bases separated the two germline ends. CDR3 size: 15 residues. CDR3 sequence (DNA): TGTGCCAGCAGTTTCCAACAGGAACTCAATCAGCCCCAGCATTTT. It translates to CASSFQQELNQPQHF.

V usage is TRBV9 and J usage is TRBJ2-5; a possible D gene is TRBD2 (6 bases). This CDR3 region has 19 residues. The germline gives CDR1 SGDLS, CDR2 YYNGEE. V lost 2 bases, J lost 1 base, and 24 bases lay in between. The CDR3 protein is CASSVDAGNSDTSQETQYF. In DNA form, the CDR3 reads TGTGCCAGCAGCGTTGACGCGGGGAATTCGGACACGTCCCAAGAGACCCAGTACTTC.

The gene calls are TRBV19 and TRBJ2-2; tentative D call: TRBD1 (6 bases). V lost 3 bases and J 1 base, leaving 9 bases between the germline ends. The CDR3 is made up of 15 amino acids. CDR1 is LNHDA and CDR2 is SQIVND in the germline V gene (reference sequence). CDR3 bases: TGTGCCAGTAGTATCGACAGGAGGAACACCGGGGAGCTGTTTTTT. It codes for CASSIDRRNTGELFF.

This chain connects TRBV4-3 to TRBJ1-2, with D possibly TRBD1 on 5 matching bases. Trimming pared 0 bases from V and 0 bases from J, leaving 14 bases between. Per germline, CDR1 LGHNA and CDR2 YSLEER. CDR3 length equals 17 residues. The CDR3 nucleotides are TGCGCCAGCAGCCAAGATTACGGGACTGAAGCTAACTATGGCTACACCTTC. Protein sequence: CASSQDYGTEANYGYTF.

The V gene is TRBV18, the J gene TRBJ1-1; weak D call: TRBD1 (5 bases). The CDR3 covers 16 residues. The ends were cut back, 3 bases at V and 1 base at J, with 15 bases in the middle. CDR1 is KGHSH, CDR2 LQKENI, per germline. This CDR3 is CASSPGPPEGNTEAFF. The CDR3 nucleotides read TGTGCCAGCTCACCGGGACCCCCCGAAGGGAACACTGAAGCTTTCTTT.

This chain connects TRBV30 to TRBJ1-1, with TRBD1 matching over 10 bases. The CDR3 length is 14 residues. CDR1 is GTSNPN, CDR2 SVGIG, per germline (reference sequence). The V and J ends lost 2 bases and 3 bases, in that order; junction bases with no gene match: 3. Here the CDR3 reads CAWSLGTGDTEAFF. Written as DNA, the CDR3 is TGTGCCTGGAGTCTCGGGACAGGGGACACTGAAGCTTTCTTT.

The gene calls are TRBV4-1 and TRBJ2-2; 8 bases map to TRBD1. CDR1 is MGHRA, CDR2 YSYEKL, per germline. The CDR3 is 16 residues long. With 4 bases clipped from V and 2 bases from J, the junction kept 6 bases outside the gene matches. CDR3 sequence: CASSRTGTGNTGELFF. The CDR3 region has the DNA TGCGCCAGCAGCCGAACCGGGACAGGTAACACCGGGGAGCTGTTTTTT.

This clone was detected once. The genes are TRBV6-1 and TRBJ2-2, with D perhaps TRBD2 (5 bases). The CDR3 spans 13 residues. Per germline, CDR1 MNHNS and CDR2 SASEGT. Trimming left V 4 bases short and J 7 bases short, with 10 bases between. This CDR3 reads CASSALRDGELFF. The CDR3, as DNA: TGTGCCAGCAGTGCCCTTCGGGACGGGGAGCTGTTTTTT.

The chain links TRBV19 to TRBJ2-7, with 9 bases matching TRBD1. CDR3 length: 14 residues. CDR1 is LNHDA, CDR2 SQIVND, per germline (reference sequence). V lost 5 bases and J lost 9; bases outside the gene matches: 11. This CDR3 reads CASSGRQGGEGQYF. Here the CDR3 DNA reads TGTGCCAGTAGTGGACGACAGGGGGGTGAGGGGCAGTACTTC.

This chain uses TRBV6-1 with TRBJ1-2; D may be TRBD1 (5 bases). This CDR3 is built from 12 residues. V was clipped by 5 bases and J by 4 bases, with 8 bases between them. CDR1 and CDR2 (germline): MNHNS, SASEGT. CDR3 region: CASSPTAYGYTF. The CDR3 region has the DNA TGTGCCAGCAGTCCGACAGCCTATGGCTACACCTTC.

The chain uses TRBV11-1 and TRBJ2-7; 9 bases agree with TRBD1. The CDR3 covers 16 residues. Germline V lookup: CDR1 SGHAT, CDR2 FQDESV (reference sequence). The V segment lost 5 bases and the J segment 5 bases; nucleotides outside the gene matches: 13. The CDR3 bases are TGTGCCAGCAGCGCCAACGCGGGACAGGGTAGGAACGAGCAGTACTTC. Amino acid sequence: CASSANAGQGRNEQYF.

This clone was seen a single time. The rearrangement uses TRBV11-1 and TRBJ2-3, with 11 bases matching TRBD2. This CDR3 spans 14 amino acids. Germline trimming cut 7 bases from V and 8 bases from J; bases unmatched to any gene: 8. Germline V CDR1 and CDR2: SGHAT, FQDESV (reference sequence). The CDR3 reads CASTPGTSGSTQYF. As DNA, the CDR3 is TGTGCCAGCACCCCTGGGACTAGCGGTAGTACGCAGTATTTT.

The chain uses TRBV11-2 and TRBJ2-3, with TRBD2 matching over 11 bases. CDR1 is SGHAT, CDR2 FQNNGV, per germline. The CDR3 is 15 amino acids. The junction had 3 bases not matched to a gene; V was cut back by 5 bases and J by 2 bases. The CDR3 DNA is TGTGCCAGCAGCCAACTAGCGGGGGCCACAGATACGCAGTATTTT. Its translation is CASSQLAGATDTQYF.

The chain recombines TRBV6-5 with TRBJ2-6; possible D gene TRBD2, 6 bases. This CDR3 is 14 amino acids long. With 7 bases removed from V and 2 bases from J, the gap between germline ends came to 9 bases. The germline V gene has CDR1 MNHEY and CDR2 SVGAGI. The CDR3 DNA reads TGTGCCAGCATGGGGGGAGCTGGGGCCAACGTCCTGACTTTC. Encoded protein: CASMGGAGANVLTF.

The chain carries TRBV7-2 and TRBJ2-1; no clear D. Germline V CDR1 and CDR2: SGHTA, FQGNSA. This CDR3 is 16 amino acids long. V lost 2 bases and J 3 bases, leaving 14 bases between the germline ends. The CDR3 is CASSLRNPQLYNEQFF. CDR3 sequence (DNA): TGTGCCAGCAGCTTAAGAAACCCCCAGCTCTACAATGAGCAGTTCTTC.